The rows below give T cell receptor beta chains drawn from one sample of a study of cytomegalovirus exposure and HLA in healthy donors. TCRdb keeps only in-frame clones here, not all; method: immunoSEQ multiplex PCR. The sample includes around 120,000 clones, about 80% of them seen just once. The sequenced sample consisted of PBMCs. Receptors originate from a female donor in good health and CMV-seropositive. The CDR3 runs from the conserved cysteine through the conserved F or W. A D gene is named only where the DNA matches it firmly. Clone size appears in some rows only: once, few, many, or a class for an expanded clone.

size	D	V	J	CDR3	DNA
-	-	TRBV30	TRBJ2-2	CAWSVRGSPNTGELFF	TGTGCCTGGAGTGTACGGGGGTCCCCGAACACCGGGGAGCTGTTTTTT
-	-	TRBV19	TRBJ1-1	CASRGPGTEAFF	TGTGCCAGTAGGGGTCCCGGGACTGAAGCTTTCTTT
-	TRBD1	TRBV6-5	TRBJ1-2	CASSDGQGRRDGYTF	TGTGCCAGCAGCGACGGACAGGGCCGAAGGGATGGCTACACCTTC
few	-	TRBV29-1	TRBJ1-1	CSVALGRSTEAFF	TGCAGCGTTGCGTTGGGGAGGAGCACTGAAGCTTTCTTT
-	-	TRBV18	TRBJ1-6	CASSVNRDPPLHF	TGTGCCAGCTCAGTGAACAGGGACCCACCCCTCCACTTT
-	-	TRBV25-1	TRBJ1-4	CASSTRQATNEKLFF	TGTGCCAGCAGTACCCGACAGGCAACTAATGAAAAACTGTTTTTT
-	TRBD1	TRBV6-4	TRBJ1-4	CASPIDRENEKLFF	TGTGCCAGTCCTATCGACAGGGAAAATGAAAAACTGTTTTTT
-	-	TRBV4-1	TRBJ1-5	CASSPIWLGNQPQHF	TGCGCCAGCAGCCCTATATGGCTAGGCAATCAGCCCCAGCATTTT
-	-	TRBV12-5	TRBJ1-2	CASGLTAGLGYTF	TGTGCTAGTGGTTTGACGGCAGGGCTGGGCTACACCTTC
-	TRBD1	TRBV5-4	TRBJ1-2	CASSWDSKEGYGYTF	TGTGCCAGCAGCTGGGACAGTAAAGAAGGCTATGGCTACACCTTC
-	-	TRBV30	TRBJ2-2	CAWSPTGSGGELFF	TGTGCCTGGAGTCCTACAGGGAGTGGCGGGGAGCTGTTTTTT
few	-	TRBV15	TRBJ1-4	CATSILLGEKLFF	TGTGCCACCAGCATCCTTCTTGGCGAAAAACTGTTTTTT
-	-	TRBV19	TRBJ1-2	CASSMGLNYGYTF	TGTGCCAGTAGTATGGGACTAAACTATGGCTACACCTTC
-	TRBD1	TRBV14	TRBJ2-3	CASSRGQGKQYF	TGTGCCAGCAGCCGGGGACAGGGGAAGCAGTATTTT
-	-	TRBV6-5	TRBJ1-1	CASSSLQGNTEAFF	TGTGCCAGCAGTTCCCTCCAGGGTAACACTGAAGCTTTCTTT
-	TRBD1	TRBV5-1	TRBJ2-7	CASSPDRAYEQYF	TGCGCCAGCAGCCCGGACAGGGCCTACGAGCAGTACTTC
-	TRBD2	TRBV5-1	TRBJ2-5	CASTGLAGGPETQYF	TGCGCCAGCACAGGACTAGCGGGGGGCCCAGAGACCCAGTACTTC
-	TRBD1	TRBV5-1	TRBJ2-5	CASSSGTGLETQYF	TGCGCCAGCAGCTCCGGGACAGGGTTAGAGACCCAGTACTTC
-	TRBD1	TRBV6-5	TRBJ1-6	CASRPFQGVNSPLHF	TGTGCCAGCAGACCCTTCCAGGGGGTTAATTCACCCCTCCACTTT
-	TRBD1	TRBV19	TRBJ1-1	CASSIMGQGNTEAFF	TGTGCCAGTAGTATAATGGGACAGGGGAACACTGAAGCTTTCTTT
-	TRBD1	TRBV7-2	TRBJ2-7	CASTPDRGRSSGQYF	TGTGCCAGCACCCCCGACAGGGGGCGAAGCAGCGGGCAGTACTTC
-	TRBD2	TRBV9	TRBJ2-1	CASSVGLAGAPSHEQFF	TGTGCCAGCAGCGTAGGACTAGCGGGGGCACCAAGTCATGAGCAGTTCTTC
-	TRBD1	TRBV10-3	TRBJ2-5	CAISLGQGRETQYF	TGTGCCATCAGCCTGGGACAGGGAAGGGAGACCCAGTACTTC
-	TRBD2	TRBV6-5	TRBJ2-7	CASSPSGGARYEQYF	TGTGCCAGCAGTCCTAGCGGGGGGGCCAGGTACGAGCAGTACTTC
-	-	TRBV7-8	TRBJ1-2	CASSLFSNYGYTF	TGTGCCAGCAGCTTATTCAGTAACTATGGCTACACCTTC
-	-	TRBV11-2	TRBJ2-1	CASSSPRTGDNEQFF	TGTGCCAGCAGCTCTCCCCGGACGGGAGACAATGAGCAGTTCTTC
once	-	TRBV7-3	TRBJ2-3	CASSHAGHTDTQYF	TGTGCCAGCAGCCACGCAGGTCACACAGATACGCAGTATTTT
-	-	TRBV5-4	TRBJ1-1	CASSFAGRAAEAFF	TGTGCCAGCAGCTTCGCGGGGAGGGCTGCTGAAGCTTTCTTT
-	-	TRBV6-5	TRBJ2-3	CASSPRTARSDTQYF	TGTGCCAGCAGTCCCAGGACAGCCCGATCGGATACGCAGTATTTT
-	TRBD1	TRBV5-5	TRBJ2-7	CASSPLDRGSYEQYF	TGTGCCAGCAGCCCTCTGGACAGGGGATCCTACGAGCAGTACTTC
few	-	TRBV20-1	TRBJ1-5	CSAWRDEAQHF	TGCAGTGCCTGGAGGGACGAAGCCCAGCATTTT
few	-	TRBV4-1	TRBJ1-2	CASSQVLDRNYGYTF	TGCGCCAGCAGCCAAGTCCTTGATCGGAACTATGGCTACACCTTC
-	TRBD2	TRBV4-1	TRBJ2-5	CASRGLGQETQYF	TGCGCCAGCAGAGGACTAGGTCAAGAGACCCAGTACTTC
-	-	TRBV6-1	TRBJ1-3	CASNKYVASGNTIYF	TGTGCCAGTAACAAGTACGTCGCCTCTGGAAACACCATATATTTT
-	-	TRBV19	TRBJ2-2	CASSRAANTGELFF	TGTGCCAGTAGCAGAGCGGCAAACACCGGGGAGCTGTTTTTT
-	-	TRBV15	TRBJ1-3	CATSRDRSSGNTIYF	TGTGCCACCAGCAGAGATCGGAGCTCTGGAAACACCATATATTTT
-	-	TRBV28	TRBJ1-1	CASSPGQGLKAFF	TGTGCCAGCAGCCCGGGGCAGGGACTTAAAGCTTTCTTT
few	-	TRBV2	TRBJ1-4	CASSDGRTGEKLFF	TGTGCCAGCAGTGATGGCAGGACGGGGGAAAAACTGTTTTTT
-	TRBD1	TRBV5-1	TRBJ1-1	CASSLRAGGVSTEAFF	TGCGCCAGCAGCTTGAGGGCAGGGGGTGTCTCGACTGAAGCTTTCTTT
few	-	TRBV7-2	TRBJ1-1	CASSWTVNTEAFF	TGTGCCAGCAGCTGGACAGTGAACACTGAAGCTTTCTTT
once	-	TRBV7-2	TRBJ1-5	CASSLGPNQPQHF	TGTGCCAGCAGCTTGGGCCCCAATCAGCCCCAGCATTTT
-	TRBD1	TRBV7-9	TRBJ1-2	CASSLGGQASGYGYTF	TGTGCCAGCAGCTTAGGGGGACAGGCGTCAGGCTATGGCTACACCTTC
-	TRBD2	TRBV10-3	TRBJ2-7	CAISESRIAGGKAYEQYF	TGTGCCATCAGTGAGTCGCGAATAGCGGGGGGGAAAGCCTACGAGCAGTACTTC
-	TRBD2	TRBV29-1	TRBJ2-1	CSVERGSYNEQFF	TGCAGCGTAGAGCGGGGATCCTACAATGAGCAGTTCTTC
-	TRBD1	TRBV29-1	TRBJ1-2	CSAGDSYGYTF	TGCAGCGCCGGGGACAGCTATGGCTACACCTTC
once	-	TRBV30	TRBJ1-3	CAWSVLNSYSGNTIYF	TGTGCCTGGAGTGTACTGAACAGCTACTCTGGAAACACCATATATTTT
-	-	TRBV29-1	TRBJ1-5	CSVEEGAGGNQPQHF	TGCAGCGTTGAAGAGGGGGCAGGGGGCAATCAGCCCCAGCATTTT
few	TRBD1	TRBV5-1	TRBJ1-2	CASSVQGPQNRGYTF	TGCGCCAGCAGCGTACAGGGGCCCCAGAATCGTGGCTACACCTTC
few	-	TRBV7-3	TRBJ2-3	CASSTIRGDTQYF	TGTGCCAGCAGTACGATTAGGGGGGATACGCAGTATTTT
-	TRBD1	TRBV11-2	TRBJ2-3	CASSREPTGTGRHTQYF	TGTGCCAGCAGCCGAGAACCCACCGGGACAGGGAGGCATACGCAGTATTTT
once	-	TRBV6-6	TRBJ2-7	CASSPMPQGYEQYF	TGTGCCAGCAGTCCCATGCCACAGGGCTACGAGCAGTACTTC
-	TRBD1	TRBV28	TRBJ1-1	CASRLRTGEGTEAFF	TGTGCCAGCAGGTTGAGGACAGGGGAAGGCACTGAAGCTTTCTTT
-	-	TRBV14	TRBJ1-3	CASSQNSFGNTIYF	TGTGCCAGCAGCCAAAATAGTTTCGGAAACACCATATATTTT